The present T cell receptor beta chain was sequenced within a study of Ad26.COV2.S vaccination and SARS-CoV-2 variants. Study-level points and caveats: Reports say spike-specific CD8+ and CD4+ T cell responses covered substantial breadth after vaccination.

Regarding treatment: about 20 received Ad26.COV2.S at low or high dose, single or two shots; about 5 received placebo; per-sample allocation not given. Specimens were obtained on day 63 following the first vaccine or placebo injection. Generated by immunoSEQ multiplex PCR, the TCRdb table keeps only in-frame clones and is missing some. Among fewer than 400,000 clones, around four fifths were seen once, and the ten largest hold around 2%. To note about this clone: The antigen is undetermined.

The germline V gene encodes CDR1 SGHRS and CDR2 YFSETQ. The CDR3 is 16 amino acids. Unmatched junction bases numbered 7, after V lost 1 base and J lost 1 base. The chain is built from TRBV5-1 and TRBJ2-5, with 7 bases that match TRBD1. This receptor was identified in a person between 18 and 59 years old who received the Ad26.COV2.S COVID-19 vaccine or a placebo. The material sequenced was peripheral blood, taken in a trial of Ad26.COV2.S vaccine versus placebo. The CDR3 loop is CASSLTGQRGQETQYF. For the CDR3, the DNA is TGCGCCAGCAGCTTGACGGGACAGAGGGGCCAAGAGACCCAGTACTTC.